This TCR beta chain appears in the sequencing data of a study of CD8+ T cells in alopecia areata. Many counts were recorded for this clone. Trimming took off 5 bases at V and 1 base at J, with 6 bases between the two ends. The germline V gene encodes CDR1 SGHTA and CDR2 FQGNSA. This CDR3 has 13 amino acids. The treatment was: oral pan-JAK inhibitor, 5-10 mg twice daily. Extraction of RNA preceded its reverse transcription into cDNA, which served as the sequencing template. Generated by immunoSEQ multiplex PCR, the TCRdb table keeps only in-frame clones and is missing some. The sample lists 150,000 to 200,000 clones; 60% were seen once.

The clonotype comes from a human donor with alopecia areata. The rearrangement joins TRBV7-2 to TRBJ1-5; D gene ambiguous. The sample was CD4+ T cells sorted from blood, taken at week 24, from a patient treated with tofacitinib. The CDR3 region has the DNA TGTGCCAGCAGCCTACAGAGCAATCAGCCCCAGCATTTT. This codes for CASSLQSNQPQHF.